This T cell receptor beta chain was documented in a study of cytomegalovirus exposure and HLA in healthy donors (dated by TCRdb to 2015 to 2018). Regarding the study in general: A later analysis indicated that the 110 or so validation repertoires were generated on the platform also employed for the 720 or so repertoires of the first cohort. The study combined high-throughput TCR immunosequencing, statistical association of individual TCRs with disease status, and machine learning to predict cytomegalovirus infection status. The study aimed to test whether signatures of past pathogen exposure could be identified by cataloging public T cell receptors. In addition to the first cohort of approximately 650 subjects, a separate validation cohort of 120 different subjects was used.

The donors belonged to the validation cohort of 90 to 150 subjects, which was separate from the roughly 700-subject first cohort. With regard to this clone: Its target antigen remains unknown. No qualities accompany the bases; no much larger clone lies one base away.

The V end loses 3 bases and the J end loses 0 bases, and a stretch of 9 bases separates them. CDR1 and CDR2, looked up from the germline V gene (reference sequence), are MNHEY and SMNVEV. Inclusive of the bounding cysteine and phenylalanine, the CDR3 is 14 residues long. The sequence is cut down to CDR3 DNA, 42 bases in frame from base 1. The study at large found these results: The authors suggested that the approach could potentially be generalized to other disease states and immunological phenotypes. Of the cluster scores, 94% were above 0 in a later analysis, which found that TCRs clustered in the first cohort also tended to co-occur in the roughly 130 validation repertoires. The classifier was reported to diagnose cytomegalovirus status with high specificity and sensitivity in both the original cohort and the validation cohort. A later analysis lacked HLA typing for the validation cohort, so it scored co-occurrence in that cohort across all 120 repertoires. A few of the identified cytomegalovirus-associated TCR beta chains were confirmed in vitro to be specific for cytomegalovirus antigens. Across donors, most TCR sequences were observed very rarely, whereas some public TCRs were present in many individuals. The study gave a list of about 160 TCR beta chains associated with cytomegalovirus.

The protocol used for the library was the immunoSEQ multiplex PCR assay. On the authors' methods: A statistical classification framework was built to diagnose cytomegalovirus status from the catalog of TCR beta chain sequences. TCRdb limited this immuneACCESS table to in-frame rearrangements with V and J called. A share of clones is missing; checked studies link under half to unresolved V genes, and the rest is unexplained. V and J calls plus clone size are reproduced from that table; the DNA served to infer D and trimming. For this sample the table gives approximately 99,000 clones, of which under 97% were detected only once. Of the sample, approximately 0.67% is held by the ten largest clones.

This clonotype originated in a woman younger than 35 in good health and CMV-seronegative. The rearrangement combines TRBV27 with TRBJ2-7; TRBD2 is a weak D gene call, 5 bases matching. The sample consisted of PBMCs. The DNA reads TGTGCCAGCAGTTTCAAAGGGAGCTCCTACGAGCAGTACTTC. Its product reads: CASSFKGSSYEQYF.